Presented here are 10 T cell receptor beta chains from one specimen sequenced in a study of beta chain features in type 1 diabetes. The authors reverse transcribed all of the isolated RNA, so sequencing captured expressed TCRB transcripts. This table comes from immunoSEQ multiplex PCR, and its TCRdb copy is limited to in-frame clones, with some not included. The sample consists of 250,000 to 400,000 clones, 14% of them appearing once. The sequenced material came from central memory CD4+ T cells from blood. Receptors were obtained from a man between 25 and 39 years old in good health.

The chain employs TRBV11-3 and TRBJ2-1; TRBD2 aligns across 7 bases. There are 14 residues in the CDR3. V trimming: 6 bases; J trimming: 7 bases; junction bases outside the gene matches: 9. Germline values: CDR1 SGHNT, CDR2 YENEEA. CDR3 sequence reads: CASSTGDYSNEQFF. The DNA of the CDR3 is TGTGCCAGCAGTACGGGGGACTACTCTAATGAGCAGTTCTTC.

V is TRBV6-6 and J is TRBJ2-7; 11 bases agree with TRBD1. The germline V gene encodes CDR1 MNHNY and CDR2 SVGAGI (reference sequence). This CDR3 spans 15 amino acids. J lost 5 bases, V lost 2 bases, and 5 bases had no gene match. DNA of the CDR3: TGTGCCAGCAGTTACACAGGACAGGGGGCGAACGAGCAGTACTTC. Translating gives CASSYTGQGANEQYF.

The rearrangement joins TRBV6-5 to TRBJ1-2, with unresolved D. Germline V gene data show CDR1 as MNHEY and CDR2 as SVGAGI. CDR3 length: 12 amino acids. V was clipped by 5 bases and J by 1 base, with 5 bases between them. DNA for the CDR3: TGTGCCAGCAGTAGGCTTAACTATGGCTACACCTTC. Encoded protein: CASSRLNYGYTF.

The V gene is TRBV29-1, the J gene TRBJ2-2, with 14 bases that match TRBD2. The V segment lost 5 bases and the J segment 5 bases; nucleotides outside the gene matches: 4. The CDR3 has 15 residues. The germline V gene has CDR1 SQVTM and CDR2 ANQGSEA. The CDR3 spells CSVSGLAGGTGELFF. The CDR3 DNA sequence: TGCAGCGTTTCAGGACTAGCGGGAGGAACCGGGGAGCTGTTTTTT.

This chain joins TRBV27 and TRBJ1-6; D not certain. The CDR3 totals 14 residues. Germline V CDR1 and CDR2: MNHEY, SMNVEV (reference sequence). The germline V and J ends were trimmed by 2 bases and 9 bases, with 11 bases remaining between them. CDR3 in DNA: TGTGCCAGCAGTTTAAAGGGAATCGGTTCACCCCTCCACTTT. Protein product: CASSLKGIGSPLHF.

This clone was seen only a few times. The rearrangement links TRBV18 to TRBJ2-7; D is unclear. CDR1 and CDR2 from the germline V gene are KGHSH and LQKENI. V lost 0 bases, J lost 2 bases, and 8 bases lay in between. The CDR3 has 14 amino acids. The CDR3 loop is CASSPPAGAYEQYF. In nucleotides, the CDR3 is TGTGCCAGCTCACCACCGGCAGGAGCCTACGAGCAGTACTTC. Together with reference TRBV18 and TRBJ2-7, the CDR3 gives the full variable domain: NAGVMQNPRHLVRRRGQEARLRCSPMKGHSHVYWYRQLPEEGLKFMVYLQKENIIDESGMPKERFSAEFPKEGPSILRIQQVVRGDSAAYFCASSPPAGAYEQYFGPGTRLTVT.

In DNA form, the CDR3 reads TGCGCCAGCAGACGTACACTAGCGGTAACCGGGGAGCTGTTTTTT. Amino acid sequence: CASRRTLAVTGELFF. The V call is TRBV4-1, the J call TRBJ2-2; TRBD2 matches 8 bases. This CDR3 is 15 amino acids long. Germline CDR1 reads MGHRA; CDR2 reads YSYEKL. V was pared by 6 bases and J by 5 bases, with 8 bases of the junction left unmatched.

As DNA, the CDR3 is TGTGCCAGCAGTTTTAGGGAGACGGGCATTCAGTACTTC. It encodes CASSFRETGIQYF. The rearrangement uses TRBV27 and TRBJ2-4; maybe TRBD2 (5 bases). CDR1 MNHEY and CDR2 SMNVEV come from the germline V gene (reference sequence). The germline V and J ends were trimmed by 3 bases and 9 bases, with 12 bases remaining between them. The CDR3 sequence is 13 residues long.

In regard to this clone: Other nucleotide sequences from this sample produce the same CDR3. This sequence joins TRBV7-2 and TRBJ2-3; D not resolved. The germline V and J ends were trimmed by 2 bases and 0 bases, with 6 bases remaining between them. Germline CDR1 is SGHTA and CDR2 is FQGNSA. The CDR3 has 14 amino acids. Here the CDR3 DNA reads TGTGCCAGCAGCTTATCGGCTAGCACAGATACGCAGTATTTT. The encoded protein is CASSLSASTDTQYF.

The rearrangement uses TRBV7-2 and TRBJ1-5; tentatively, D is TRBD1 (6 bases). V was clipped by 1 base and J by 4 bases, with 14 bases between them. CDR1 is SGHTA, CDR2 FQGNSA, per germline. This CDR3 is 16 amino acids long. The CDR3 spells CASSLVTRGGNQPQHF. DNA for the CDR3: TGTGCCAGCAGCTTAGTGACTAGGGGGGGGAATCAGCCCCAGCATTTT.